The source of this T cell receptor (beta chain) is a study of T cell responses to AZD1222 COVID-19 vaccine. Notes on the study in general: Spike-specific TCRs gained breadth and depth after people received two AZD1222 doses.

Clones were read by immunoSEQ multiplex PCR, and TCRdb kept only the in-frame ones, dropping some. Among about 120,000 clones listed, approximately 94% were seen once. On this clone itself: The antigen remains unidentified.

Germline loops: CDR1 LGHDT, CDR2 YNNKEL (reference sequence). The CDR3 has 15 residues. Trimming left V 0 bases short and J 2 bases short, with 9 bases between. This sequence joins TRBV3-1 (or the pseudogene TRBV3-2) and TRBJ2-3; no firm D call. Material: peripheral blood, obtained 28 days after the second AZD1222 dose. The sequence was obtained from an adult who received the AZD1222 COVID-19 vaccine. CDR3: CASSQDPTNTDTQYF. CDR3 in DNA: TGTGCCAGCAGCCAAGATCCCACAAACACAGATACGCAGTATTTT.